The 28 T cell receptor beta chains presented below share a single source sample, sequenced in a study of technical replicates of blood from several donors. The protocol was immunoSEQ multiplex PCR, while the TCRdb copy is restricted to in-frame clones and leaves out a portion. The sample has 60,000 to 85,000 clones, 94% seen once; the top ten hold 0.3% to 0.5%. The sequenced sample consisted of T cells isolated from PBMCs. These receptors originate from a human donor in good health.

The chain combines TRBV25-1 with TRBJ1-1, with 7 bases matching TRBD1. The CDR3 is 15 amino acids. CDR1 is MGHDK and CDR2 is SYGVNS in the germline V gene. After removal of 4 bases from V and 4 bases from J, the junction contained 9 bases not matched to a gene. DNA of the CDR3: TGTGCCAGCAGTGGTCCCTACAGGGGAGGCACTGAAGCTTTCTTT. Translating it yields CASSGPYRGGTEAFF.

The chain has TRBV9 and TRBJ2-7, with 8 bases that match TRBD2. CDR1 is SGDLS, CDR2 YYNGEE, per germline. The CDR3 runs 14 residues. V gave up 2 bases and J gave up 5 bases; unmatched junction bases: 6. CDR3 coding DNA: TGTGCCAGCAGCGTCAGCGGGAGTTTCGACGAGCAGTACTTC. It encodes CASSVSGSFDEQYF.

The CDR3 DNA reads TGTGCCAGCAGCTTTCTAGCGGGTGGCACAGATACGCAGTATTTT. Translating it yields CASSFLAGGTDTQYF. The V and J genes are TRBV7-9 and TRBJ2-3, with TRBD2 identical over 8 bases. V shed 3 bases, J shed 1 base, and the junction held 3 bases outside the gene matches. The CDR3 spans 15 residues. The germline CDR1 and CDR2 sequences are SEHNR and FQNEAQ (reference sequence).

This chain joins TRBV2 and TRBJ2-7; 8 bases match TRBD1. J was trimmed by 2 bases and V by 7 bases; bases with no gene match: 4. This CDR3 comprises 13 residues. Germline V gene data show CDR1 as SNHLY and CDR2 as FYNNEI. The CDR3 here is CASNLQGAYEQYF. Written as DNA, the CDR3 is TGTGCCAGCAATTTACAGGGGGCCTACGAGCAGTACTTC.

The V and J genes are TRBV7-9 and TRBJ1-3, with D perhaps matching TRBD1 (6 bases). The CDR3 spans 18 residues. Trimming removed 1 base from V and 0 bases from J, with 16 bases in between. Germline assignment: CDR1 SEHNR and CDR2 FQNEAQ (reference sequence). For the CDR3, the DNA is TGTGCCAGCAGCTTAGGTATCCCCACAGGGAGCTCTGGAAACACCATATATTTT. This translates into CASSLGIPTGSSGNTIYF.

This chain joins TRBV7-3 and TRBJ2-1, with TRBD2 as a possible D gene (5 bases). CDR1 and CDR2 from the germline V gene are SGHTA and FQGTGA. V was shortened by 5 bases and J by 4 bases, with 9 bases between the two germline ends. This CDR3 spans 13 amino acids. The CDR3 loop is CASSLTGYNEQFF. As DNA, the CDR3 is TGTGCCAGCAGCCTGACGGGATACAATGAGCAGTTCTTC.

The chain combines TRBV28 with TRBJ1-1; 8 positions agree with TRBD1. CDR3 length: 17 amino acids. CDR1 and CDR2 (germline): MDHEN, SYDVKM. V trimming: 5 bases; J trimming: 0 bases; junction bases outside the gene matches: 11. The chain's CDR3 is CASSGPGTGLLNTEAFF. The CDR3, as DNA: TGTGCCAGCAGTGGCCCCGGGACAGGATTATTGAACACTGAAGCTTTCTTT.

This chain joins TRBV2 and TRBJ2-7, with D possibly TRBD1 on 6 matching bases. This CDR3 is 11 amino acids long. The ends were cut back, 10 bases at V and 1 base at J, with 8 bases in the middle. Germline V gene sequence: CDR1 SNHLY, CDR2 FYNNEI. The CDR3 reads CATGQSYEQYF. CDR3 coding DNA: TGTGCCACAGGACAGTCCTACGAGCAGTACTTC.

The CDR3: CASSLDRRYEQYF. For the CDR3, the DNA is TGCGCCAGCAGCCTAGACAGGCGCTACGAGCAGTACTTC. This chain connects TRBV4-3 to TRBJ2-7; D possibly corresponds to TRBD1 (6 bases). The CDR3 has 13 amino acids. V lost 4 bases, J lost 3 bases, and 10 bases lay in between. CDR1 and CDR2 from the germline V gene are LGHNA and YSLEER.

This chain connects TRBV9 to TRBJ1-5; D ambiguous. This CDR3 has 13 amino acids. V was shortened by 4 bases and J by 7 bases, with 12 bases between the two germline ends. Germline V gene data show CDR1 as SGDLS and CDR2 as YYNGEE. The CDR3 region is CASSPSGEQPQHF. The CDR3 DNA sequence: TGTGCCAGCAGCCCCTCGGGTGAGCAGCCCCAGCATTTT. The full variable domain, rest sourced from reference TRBV9 and TRBJ1-5, is DSGVTQTPKHLITATGQRVTLRCSPRSGDLSVYWYQQSLDQGLQFLIQYYNGEERAKGNILERFSAQQFPDLHSELNLSSLELGDSALYFCASSPSGEQPQHFGDGTRLSIL.

The CDR3 DNA is TGTGCCAGCAGTGTTCCGACAGGGAACTACGAGCAGTACTTC. Encoded protein: CASSVPTGNYEQYF. The chain uses TRBV6-1 and TRBJ2-7, with 7 nucleotides matching TRBD1. V was pared by 4 bases and J by 3 bases, with 6 bases of the junction left unmatched. This CDR3 is built from 14 residues. Germline CDR1 and CDR2: MNHNS and SASEGT.

This rearrangement joins TRBV5-1 to TRBJ1-2; TRBD1 agrees at 7 bases. Germline values: CDR1 SGHRS, CDR2 YFSETQ. This CDR3 region has 12 residues. Trimming cost V 7 bases and J 4 bases; bases outside gene matches: 4. The CDR3 region has the DNA TGCGCCAGCTTTTCAGGGGGCTATGGCTACACCTTC. It translates to CASFSGGYGYTF.

J is TRBJ2-1 and V is TRBV5-6; 7 bases line up with TRBD1. CDR3 length: 14 amino acids. The germline V gene has CDR1 SGHDT and CDR2 YYEEEE. Trimming took 3 bases from V and 7 from J; bases not matched to a gene: 7. The CDR3 DNA reads as TGTGCCAGCAGCTGGGTTGACAGGGCGAATGAGCAGTTCTTC. Its translation is CASSWVDRANEQFF.

The V gene is TRBV29-1, the J gene TRBJ2-7; tentative D call: TRBD1 (6 bases). Germline assignment: CDR1 SQVTM and CDR2 ANQGSEA. This CDR3 has 14 residues. Trimming removed 7 bases from V and 0 bases from J, with 16 bases in between. DNA for the CDR3: TGCAGCGGCCGATCGACAGGAACCTCCTACGAGCAGTACTTC. This codes for CSGRSTGTSYEQYF.

This rearrangement joins TRBV9 to TRBJ2-1; 9 nucleotides align to TRBD2. Germline V gives CDR1 SGDLS, CDR2 YYNGEE. Germline trimming cut 0 bases from V and 5 bases from J; bases unmatched to any gene: 12. The CDR3 has 18 amino acids. This chain's CDR3 is CASSVDGSGGPVHNEQFF. CDR3 in DNA: TGTGCCAGCAGCGTAGACGGTAGCGGGGGCCCAGTGCACAATGAGCAGTTCTTC.

This sequence joins TRBV7-2 and TRBJ1-4, with D possibly matching TRBD1 (6 bases). The germline V gene has CDR1 SGHTA and CDR2 FQGNSA. With 5 bases removed from V and 4 bases from J, the gap between germline ends came to 11 bases. This CDR3 contains 14 residues. The CDR3 protein is CASSLTGRNEKLFF. As DNA, the CDR3 is TGTGCCAGCAGCCTGACAGGCCGTAATGAAAAACTGTTTTTT.

The rearrangement uses TRBV19 and TRBJ1-2, with a weak D call TRBD1 (5 bases). Per the germline V gene, CDR1 is LNHDA and CDR2 is SQIVND (reference sequence). Deletions cut 5 bases from V and 2 bases from J, with 9 bases between. The CDR3 contains 13 residues. CDR3 amino acids: CASSVQVNYGYTF. Here the CDR3 DNA reads TGTGCCAGTAGTGTACAGGTCAACTATGGCTACACCTTC.

This clone appeared a few times. J is TRBJ1-1 and V is TRBV6-1; no definite D call. The CDR3 totals 13 residues. Trimming cost V 4 bases and J 5 bases, with 11 bases left between them. CDR1 and CDR2 from the germline V gene are MNHNS and SASEGT. The DNA of the CDR3 is TGTGCCAGCAGTGCAGAGGTGACGACTGAAGCTTTCTTT. Its protein product is CASSAEVTTEAFF.

The chain joins TRBV5-4 to TRBJ2-2; D may be TRBD2 (6 bases). V was clipped by 4 bases and J by 1 base, with 14 bases between them. CDR1 is SGHNT and CDR2 is YYREEE in the germline V gene (reference sequence). This CDR3 contains 16 residues. CDR3 amino acids: CASSPLAGRNTGELFF. Written as DNA, the CDR3 is TGTGCCAGCAGCCCCTTGGCGGGAAGGAACACCGGGGAGCTGTTTTTT.

This clone was counted once. The CDR3 nucleotides read TGTGCCAGCACCCCCAGGGGGGACGCTGGCTACACCTTC. It translates to CASTPRGDAGYTF. The J gene is TRBJ1-2, the V gene TRBV11-2; 7 bases map to TRBD1. The CDR3 sequence is 13 residues long. Germline V gene lookup returns CDR1 SGHAT and CDR2 FQNNGV. The junction had 9 bases not matched to a gene; V was cut back by 7 bases and J by 7 bases.

The chain is built from TRBV5-1 and TRBJ2-7; TRBD1 agrees at 10 bases. CDR1 and CDR2 from the germline V gene are SGHRS and YFSETQ. The CDR3 consists of 14 residues. The ends lost 4 bases at V and 3 bases at J; junction bases unmatched: 4. Written as DNA, the CDR3 is TGCGCCAGCAGCCCCCGGGACAGGGGCTACGAGCAGTACTTC. Protein: CASSPRDRGYEQYF.

V gene TRBV18 combines with J gene TRBJ2-1; maybe TRBD1 (5 bases). Germline loops: CDR1 KGHSH, CDR2 LQKENI. The CDR3 has 14 residues. V lost 2 bases and J lost 6, with 11 bases in between. The CDR3 is CASSPGREINEQFF. The CDR3, as DNA: TGTGCCAGCTCACCAGGCAGGGAAATCAATGAGCAGTTCTTC.

The chain combines TRBV5-6 with TRBJ1-4; TRBD1 matches at 8 bases. V dropped 4 bases and J dropped 5; count of bases not matched to a gene: 7. Germline CDR1 SGHDT, CDR2 YYEEEE. The CDR3 is made up of 15 amino acids. The CDR3: CASSLWRDRNEKLFF. The CDR3 DNA is TGTGCCAGCAGCCTCTGGAGGGACAGGAATGAAAAACTGTTTTTT.

This chain connects TRBV19 to TRBJ1-1; 9 bases line up with TRBD1. After removal of 0 bases from V and 0 bases from J, the junction contained 8 bases not matched to a gene. The CDR3 runs 18 residues. Germline V gene sequence: CDR1 LNHDA, CDR2 SQIVND (reference sequence). CDR3 sequence: CASSIEGQGIGMNTEAFF. The CDR3 coding sequence is TGTGCCAGTAGTATAGAGGGACAGGGAATCGGGATGAACACTGAAGCTTTCTTT.

The gene calls are TRBV7-3 and TRBJ2-2; TRBD2 is a possible D gene (5 bases). Trimming took off 4 bases at V and 0 bases at J, with 9 bases between the two ends. This CDR3 has 15 amino acids. Germline CDR1 and CDR2: SGHTA and FQGTGA. The CDR3 region is CASSSGLANTGELFF. Written as DNA, the CDR3 is TGTGCCAGCAGCTCGGGATTAGCGAACACCGGGGAGCTGTTTTTT.

Here the CDR3 DNA reads TGCAGCGCTGACCCCGGGACAGGGTCCTACGAGCAGTACTTC. It translates to CSADPGTGSYEQYF. The chain has TRBV29-1 and TRBJ2-7, with 9 bases identical to TRBD1. Trimming cost V 7 bases and J 1 base; bases outside gene matches: 8. This CDR3 comprises 14 residues. The V gene's germline CDR1 is SQVTM and CDR2 ANQGSEA.

The chain links TRBV5-4 to TRBJ2-5; 9 positions match TRBD1. The CDR3 length is 17 residues. The germline V gene encodes CDR1 SGHNT and CDR2 YYREEE (reference sequence). The ends lost 2 bases at V and 4 bases at J; junction bases unmatched: 12. This CDR3 is CASSFLLDRGFRETQYF. The CDR3 bases are TGTGCCAGCAGCTTCTTACTGGACAGGGGATTCAGAGAGACCCAGTACTTC.

The chain combines TRBV5-1 with TRBJ1-3; 7 nucleotides match TRBD1. This CDR3 region has 15 residues. The germline CDR1 and CDR2 sequences are SGHRS and YFSETQ. Trimming at V came to 3 bases and at J to 0 bases, leaving 3 bases not matched to a gene. CDR3 loop: CASSSQGLSGNTIYF. The CDR3 DNA reads as TGCGCCAGCAGCTCACAGGGGCTCTCTGGAAACACCATATATTTT. Combining the CDR3 with reference TRBV5-1 and TRBJ1-3 gives the whole variable domain KAGVTQTPRYLIKTRGQQVTLSCSPISGHRSVSWYQQTPGQGLQFLFEYFSETQRNKGNFPGRFSGRQFSNSRSEMNVSTLELGDSALYLCASSSQGLSGNTIYFGEGSWLTVV.